This T cell receptor beta chain was captured by sequencing in a study of CD8+CD57+ T cells in acquired aplastic anemia. For the study at large: Healthy donor CD4+ samples were sequenced to a depth that averaged around 9.8 million reads. General study findings and limits: No significant difference in CD8+ Simpson's diversity was found between patients and controls. A set of about 28 CD8+ CDR3 sequences was shared between patients and controls, and these sequences appeared highly expressed in patients.

The CDR3 totals 13 residues. The V gene's germline CDR1 is SNHLY and CDR2 FYNNEI. V was clipped by 10 bases and J by 4 bases, with 16 bases between them. Details on this clonotype: The antigen is not known.

According to the study, genomic DNA was the template for TCR beta VDJ and CDR3 profiling. Each CDR3 protein is one row after TCRdb ran MiXCR on the reads. The sample has tens of thousands of distinct CDR3 sequences, less than 60% seen once. The sample was sorted CD4+, CD8+, or CD8+CD57+ T cells (not recorded which) from PBMCs. This receptor was taken from a human donor in good health, serving as a control. V and J are TRBV2 and TRBJ1-1; maybe TRBD1 (5 bases). The CDR3 protein is CATGAGFSTEAFF. For the CDR3, the DNA is TGTGCCACCGGGGCGGGATTCTCCACTGAAGCTTTCTTT.